This record concerns one TCR beta chain sequence. It lacks a known antigen. It has no much larger one-base neighbor in the sample; base qualities were not kept. The sample comes from a study of blood T cell repertoires in COVID-19 (dated by TCRdb to about 2020). Broadly, across the study: Collaborator samples came from the United States, Italy and Spain and covered acute and convalescent phases of COVID-19. The prospective study material was composed of cDNA or gDNA derived from T cells, B-cell-depleted T cells, or PBMCs. Deeply sampled blood TCRbeta repertoires from subjects exposed to, actively infected with, or recovered from COVID-19 were included in the dataset. The repertoires were released in a freely available public database meant as a resource for research on the immune response to SARS-CoV-2. The samples were drawn from two sources: the first 160 participants of the ongoing ImmuneRACE study, and over 1,000 subjects contributed by 6 global collaborators. Sample metadata almost always included a de-identified subject ID, COVID-19 status, age in years and sex. HLA class I and class II types, where available, came from metadata supplied by the sample provider rather than from assay-based typing.

TCRbeta CDR3 regions were amplified from genomic DNA by means of the immunoSEQ Assay, a bias-controlled multiplex PCR. The original methods were these. Nucleated cell counts per sample were estimated from amplification of reference gene primers within the assay. To quantify the absolute abundance of each unique TCRbeta CDR3 rearrangement, sequence reads were collapsed and filtered. Productive Simpson clonality was computed per sample as the square root of Simpson's diversity index over productive rearrangements. Here the immuneACCESS table is served through TCRdb, limited to in-frame sequences with V and J called. Missing clones are a known gap in these copies; in checked studies unresolved V genes cover under half, and the rest lacks a known reason. That table supplies the V and J calls and clone size; D and trimming were determined from the DNA. The sample data list roughly 260,000 clones, and roughly 86% of these were observed just once. The top ten clones comprise approximately 9.8% of the sample.

Relative to germline, V is 4 bases shorter and J is 4 bases shorter, with 16 bases between their ends. Based on the germline V gene (reference sequence), the CDR1 and CDR2 sequences are LGHDT and YNNKEL. The CDR3 goes from the cysteine to the phenylalanine over 15 residues. This entry keeps only the CDR3 DNA: 45 bases, framed from base 1. The paper as a whole reports these results and caveats: The amount of clinical and demographic metadata varied by source and participant and was provided uncurated.

A second Seattle source provided samples from volunteer blood donors who had recovered from COVID-19. Whole blood was collected in K2EDTA tubes by collaborating institutions according to the institutions' own protocols. For TCRbeta analysis, collaborator samples were shipped as frozen whole blood, as isolated PBMCs, or as DNA extracted from either sample type. The chain is made from TRBV3-1 (or the pseudogene TRBV3-2) and TRBJ1-1, with no confident D gene call. This TCR was recovered from a man aged 35-49 years who had recovered from COVID-19. Sequenced sample: peripheral blood. For the CDR3, the sequence is CASSPNPGSSTEAFF. The sequence in DNA is TGTGCCAGCAGCCCCAACCCAGGATCCAGCACTGAAGCTTTCTTT.